This T cell receptor (beta chain) was obtained from a study of blood T cell repertoires in COVID-19. Looking at the study overall: COVID-19 samples collected from the United States, Italy and Spain covered acute and convalescent phases. PBMCs, B-cell-depleted T cells, or T cells provided the cDNA or gDNA that made up the material.

This CDR3 spans 18 amino acids. Germline V gene sequence: CDR1 MNHEY, CDR2 SMNVEV (reference sequence). V shed 2 bases and J 5 bases; nucleotides not matched to a gene: 13. Original processing notes: Amplification with reference gene primers provided the estimates of nucleated cell counts. The repertoire was sequenced with immunoSEQ multiplex PCR; TCRdb's copy has only in-frame clones and lacks some. V, J and clone size are taken as reported in that table, and D and trimming were inferred from the DNA itself. The data show some 300,000 clones, 70% to 90% seen once. The sequence came from a woman aged 60 to 75 in a cohort exposed to, infected with or recovered from COVID-19 (not recorded which). This chain uses TRBV27 with TRBJ1-2; 11 positions agree with TRBD1. Input material: PBMCs or T cells enriched from blood (not recorded which). CDR3 nucleotide sequence: TGTGCCAGCAGTTTAAGGGGTGTGGGGACAGGGGGACAATATGGCTACACCTTC. Residues: CASSLRGVGTGGQYGYTF.